This T cell receptor (beta chain) was captured by sequencing in a study of cytomegalovirus exposure and HLA in healthy donors. Overall study context: A previous analysis identified 100 million to 120 million unique TCR beta sequences derived from 180 million or so T cells. Researchers found that roughly 81% of just under 400 genotyped donors fell within the Caucasian-associated ancestry cluster.

The PCR had 60 Vbeta and 13 Jbeta primers. Only in-frame clones appear in the TCRdb table, and some are missing; sequencing was by immunoSEQ multiplex PCR. The sample yields around 200,000 clones, over 75% seen once. The germline V gene has CDR1 DFQATT and CDR2 SNEGSKA (reference sequence). The CDR3 has 11 residues. V was trimmed by 1 base and J by 5 bases, leaving 5 bases between them. Study results and limitations: A later analysis showed TCR association rates differing by HLA locus, peaking at DRB1 and lowest at HLA-C.

A remark on this clone: Its antigen remains unknown.

Input material: PBMCs. This chain uses TRBV20-1 with TRBJ1-1; D gene unclear. The TCR originated in a woman aged 50 to 65 in good health and CMV-seropositive. CDR3 amino acids: CSARVPTEAFF. DNA for the CDR3: TGCAGTGCTAGAGTTCCGACTGAAGCTTTCTTT.